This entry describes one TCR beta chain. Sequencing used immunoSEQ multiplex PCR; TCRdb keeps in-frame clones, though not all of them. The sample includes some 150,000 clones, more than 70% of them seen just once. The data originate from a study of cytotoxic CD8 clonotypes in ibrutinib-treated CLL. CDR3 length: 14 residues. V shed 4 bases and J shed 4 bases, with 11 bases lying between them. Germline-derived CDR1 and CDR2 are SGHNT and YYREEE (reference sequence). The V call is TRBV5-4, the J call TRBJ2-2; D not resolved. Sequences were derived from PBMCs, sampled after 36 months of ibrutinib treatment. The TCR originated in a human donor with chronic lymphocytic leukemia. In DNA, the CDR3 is TGTGCCAGCAGCCAAGAATTAGGCACCGGGGAGCTGTTTTTT. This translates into CASSQELGTGELFF.